The T cell receptor beta chain described here comes from a study of blood T cell repertoires in COVID-19. Study overall: Acute-phase and convalescent COVID-19 samples originated in the United States, Italy and Spain. PBMCs, B-cell-depleted T cells, or T cells provided the cDNA or gDNA that made up the material.

Method: immunoSEQ multiplex PCR; TCRdb's copy keeps in-frame clones and lacks some. The profile shows about 160,000 clones, about 88% of them singletons. The CDR3 totals 16 residues. Trimming took 4 bases from V and 0 from J, leaving 13 bases between them. Germline CDR1 and CDR2: MGHRA and YSYEKL. Sequences were obtained from peripheral blood. V usage is TRBV4-1 and J usage is TRBJ1-3; D gene ambiguous. The TCR comes from a man in his forties with acute or convalescent COVID-19. The CDR3 nucleotides read TGCGCCAGCAGCCCCCATCCCAACACCTCTGGAAACACCATATATTTT. It translates to CASSPHPNTSGNTIYF.